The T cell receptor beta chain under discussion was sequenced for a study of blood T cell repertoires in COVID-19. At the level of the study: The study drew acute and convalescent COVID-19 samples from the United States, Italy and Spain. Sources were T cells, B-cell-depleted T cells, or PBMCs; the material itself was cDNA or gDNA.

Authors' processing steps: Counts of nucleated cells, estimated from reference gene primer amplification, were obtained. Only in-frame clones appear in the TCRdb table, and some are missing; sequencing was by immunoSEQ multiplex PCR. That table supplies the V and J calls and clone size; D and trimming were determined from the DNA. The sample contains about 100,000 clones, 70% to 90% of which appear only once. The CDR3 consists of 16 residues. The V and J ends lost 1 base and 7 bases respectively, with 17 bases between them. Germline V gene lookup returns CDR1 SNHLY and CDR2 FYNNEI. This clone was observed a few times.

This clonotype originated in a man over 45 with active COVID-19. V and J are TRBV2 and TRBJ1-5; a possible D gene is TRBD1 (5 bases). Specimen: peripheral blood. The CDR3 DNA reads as TGTGCCAGCAGTGAAGTTGGGACTATAAATGGCCAGCCCCAGCATTTT. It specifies CASSEVGTINGQPQHF.